The rows below give T cell receptor beta chains drawn from one sample of a study of monozygotic twins with inflammatory bowel disease. TCRdb reprocessed the 5' RACE reads and stores each CDR3 protein as one record, lacking DNA. The table gives 150,000 to 200,000 distinct CDR3 sequences; the top ten clones make up roughly 2.3% of it. What was sequenced was blood. These receptors all come from a human donor with ulcerative colitis or Crohn's disease, or a healthy co-twin of an affected twin (not recorded which). Both conserved end residues are part of each CDR3. Each record gives: J gene, V gene, CDR3 protein.

>TRBJ2-7|TRBV18
CASSAGTPYEQYF
>TRBJ1-4|TRBV20-1
CSARWERELFF
>TRBJ2-7|TRBV20-1
CSARVPGPEQYF
>TRBJ2-7|TRBV7-2
CASTWGGVSYEQYF
>TRBJ2-6|TRBV20-1
CSAPYDRPPSGANVLTF
>TRBJ2-3|TRBV27
CASSPRASPDTQYF
>TRBJ1-4|TRBV9
CASSNTGTNEKLFF
>TRBJ2-1|TRBV6-2/TRBV6-3
CASRRDRVNEQFF
>TRBJ2-4|TRBV4-3
CASSQAPGLNIQYF
>TRBJ2-3|TRBV5-4
CASSGIGRGTQYF
>TRBJ2-7|TRBV3-1
CASSHSQGTSGVYEQYF
>TRBJ2-5|TRBV18
CASSPVLGETQYF
>TRBJ2-5|TRBV7-2
CASSPAQGREETQYF
>TRBJ1-2|TRBV4-2
CASSQGAGRGAGYTF
>TRBJ2-1|TRBV12-3/TRBV12-4
CASSLVSRHEQFF
>TRBJ1-5|TRBV15
CATSSGRNSNQPQHF
>TRBJ2-1|TRBV5-5
CASSLAARRAPYNEQFF
>TRBJ2-7|TRBV20-1
CSANGPGANEQYF
>TRBJ2-5|TRBV20-1
CSARDEGLLLRTQYF
>TRBJ2-4|TRBV5-1
CASSFNQGFGIQYF
>TRBJ2-3|TRBV11-2
CASSLGRGGTDTQYF
>TRBJ2-7|TRBV11-2
CASSLGTSRYEQYF
>TRBJ2-5|TRBV5-1
CASSPSPGQGSVQTGQYF
>TRBJ2-3|TRBV4-3
CASSQVLTSTDTQYF
>TRBJ2-5|TRBV5-1
CASSPASGMGEETQYF
>TRBJ2-3|TRBV29-1
CSARPGLAVVTDTQYF
>TRBJ2-1|TRBV7-3
CASSFQAGGPNEQFF
>TRBJ2-3|TRBV15
CATSERGPGRVTDTQYF
>TRBJ1-1|TRBV5-1
CASSLVLNTEAFF
>TRBJ2-5|TRBV27
CASSVTGGRETQYF
>TRBJ2-7|TRBV19
CASSPQGDRRYEQYF
>TRBJ1-3|TRBV7-9
CAPGEDGGNTIYF
>TRBJ1-3|TRBV19
CASSWTGTSGNTIYF